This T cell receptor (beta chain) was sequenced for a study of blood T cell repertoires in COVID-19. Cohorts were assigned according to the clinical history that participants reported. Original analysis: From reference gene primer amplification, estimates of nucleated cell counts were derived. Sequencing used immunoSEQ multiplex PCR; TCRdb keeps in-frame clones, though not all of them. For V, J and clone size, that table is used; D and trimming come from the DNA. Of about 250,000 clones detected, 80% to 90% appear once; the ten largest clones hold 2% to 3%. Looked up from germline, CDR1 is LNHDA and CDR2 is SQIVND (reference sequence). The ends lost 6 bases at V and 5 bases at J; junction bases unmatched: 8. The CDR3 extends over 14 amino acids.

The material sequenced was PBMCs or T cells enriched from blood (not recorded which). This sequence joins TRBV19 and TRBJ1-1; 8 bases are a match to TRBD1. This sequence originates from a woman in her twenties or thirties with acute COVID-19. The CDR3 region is CASSQTGGRTEAFF. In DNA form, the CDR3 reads TGTGCCAGTAGCCAAACAGGGGGTAGAACTGAAGCTTTCTTT.